Listed below are T cell receptor beta chains from one sample, sequenced in a study of STAT5B mutations in CD4+ large granular lymphocyte leukemia. This table comes from immunoSEQ multiplex PCR, and its TCRdb copy is limited to in-frame clones, with some not included. The sample includes 25,000 to 35,000 clones, roughly 72% of them seen just once. What was sequenced was CD4+ T cells from blood buffy coats. These receptors originate from a human donor in good health. CDR3s include the opening cysteine and the closing phenylalanine or tryptophan. Fields, in order: D gene, clone size, J gene, V gene, CDR3 DNA, CDR3 protein. D genes are given only for firm matches. The size of a clone is reported for some rows only, either as once, few or many, or as a class for expanded clones.

>-|-|TRBJ2-3|TRBV4-3
TGCGCCAGCAGCTCGACACGCGGTGTGGGGCAGGATACGCAGTATTTT
CASSSTRGVGQDTQYF
>-|-|TRBJ2-3|TRBV11-1
TGTGCCAGCAGCTTAACAGGGATCGTTGTAGATACGCAGTATTTT
CASSLTGIVVDTQYF
>-|-|TRBJ1-4|TRBV30
TGTGCCTGGGACACCAGAAATGAAAAACTGTTTTTT
CAWDTRNEKLFF
>TRBD2|-|TRBJ2-1|TRBV4-1
TGCGCCAGCAGCCAAGTCGGACTAGCGGGAGGGCAGCAGTTCTTC
CASSQVGLAGGQQFF
>-|few|TRBJ2-7|TRBV7-2
TGTGCCAGCAGCCTTGCTAGCTCAACATTCCACGAGCAGTACTTC
CASSLASSTFHEQYF
>-|few|TRBJ1-1|TRBV11-3
TGTGCCAGCAGCTTAGACAGGGTTACTGAAGCTTTCTTT
CASSLDRVTEAFF
>-|-|TRBJ1-1|TRBV10-2
TGCGCCAGCAGTGAGTCTAGGTCAGGGGCCCTAACTGAAGCTTTCTTT
CASSESRSGALTEAFF
>TRBD2|-|TRBJ2-1|TRBV9
TGTGCCAGCAGCGTAGGCCTAGCGGGAGCCAATGAGCAGTTCTTC
CASSVGLAGANEQFF
>TRBD2|-|TRBJ2-2|TRBV7-3
TGTGCCAGCAGCCAACGGGGGACTAGCGGAAACACCGGGGAGCTGTTTTTT
CASSQRGTSGNTGELFF
>-|-|TRBJ1-5|TRBV7-8
TGTGCCAGCAGCCTAATGACGAGGTCACGGCAGCCCCAGCATTTT
CASSLMTRSRQPQHF
>-|-|TRBJ2-5|TRBV4-1
TGCGCCAGCAGCCAAGGCCCCTCCGGGGAGACCCAGTACTTC
CASSQGPSGETQYF
>TRBD1|-|TRBJ2-1|TRBV5-1
TGCGCCAGCAGCTTTGTGGGACAGGAGTCCAATGAGCAGTTCTTC
CASSFVGQESNEQFF
>-|-|TRBJ1-1|TRBV29-1
TGCAGCCCGACAGGACAAGAGAAAAGGACGGCTTTCTTT
CSPTGQEKRTAFF
>-|-|TRBJ1-1|TRBV10-3
TGTGCCATCAAGGGCATACTCCCGAACACTGAAGCTTTCTTT
CAIKGILPNTEAFF
>TRBD1|-|TRBJ2-2|TRBV5-1
TGCGCCAGCAGCTTAGGACAGGTTAACACCGGGGAGCTGTTTTTT
CASSLGQVNTGELFF
>TRBD1|-|TRBJ1-4|TRBV19
TGTGCCAGTAGGCCGGCCGGGACAGGGTTAGAAAAACTGTTTTTT
CASRPAGTGLEKLFF
>TRBD1|-|TRBJ2-5|TRBV18
TGTGCCAGCTCACCCGGACAGGGTCAAGAGACCCAGTACTTC
CASSPGQGQETQYF
>-|-|TRBJ2-7|TRBV7-9
TGTGCCAGCACCAATGAACTCGGGGTATCGTCCGAGCAGTACTTC
CASTNELGVSSEQYF